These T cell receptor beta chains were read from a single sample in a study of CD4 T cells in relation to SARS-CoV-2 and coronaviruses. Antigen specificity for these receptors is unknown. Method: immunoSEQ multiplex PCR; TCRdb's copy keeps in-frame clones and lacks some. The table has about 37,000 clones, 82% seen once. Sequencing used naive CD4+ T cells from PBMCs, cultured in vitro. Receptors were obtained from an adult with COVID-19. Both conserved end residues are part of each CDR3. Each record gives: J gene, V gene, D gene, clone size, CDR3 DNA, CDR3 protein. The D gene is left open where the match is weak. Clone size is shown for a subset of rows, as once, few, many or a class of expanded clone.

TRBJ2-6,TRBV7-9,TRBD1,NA,TGTGCCAGCAGCTTCCGGGACAGGGGCTCTGGGGCCAACGTCCTGACTTTC,CASSFRDRGSGANVLTF
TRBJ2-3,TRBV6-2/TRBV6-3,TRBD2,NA,TGTGCCAGCAGCCTCCGGACTAGCGGGGTACAGAGGGCAGATACGCAGTATTTT,CASSLRTSGVQRADTQYF
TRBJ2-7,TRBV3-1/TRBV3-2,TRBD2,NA,TGTGCCAGCAGCCCGGGGGGTCTTTACGAGCAGTACTTC,CASSPGGLYEQYF
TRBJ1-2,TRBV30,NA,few,TGTGCCTGGAGTGCCGGGAGAGCTAACTATGGCTACACCTTC,CAWSAGRANYGYTF
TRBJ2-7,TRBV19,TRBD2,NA,TGTGCCAGTAGTACGTACTTGACTAGCGGTTACGAGCAGTACTTC,CASSTYLTSGYEQYF
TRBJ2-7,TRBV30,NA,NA,TGTGCCTGGAGTGGGACCTACGAGCAGTACTTC,CAWSGTYEQYF
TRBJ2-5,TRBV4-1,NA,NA,TGCGCCAGCAGGGGGGTCGGGGCGCGGGAGACCCAGTACTTC,CASRGVGARETQYF
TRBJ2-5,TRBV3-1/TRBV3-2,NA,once,TGTGCCAGCAGCCACCAGCGGCTGAGGCCCCAGTACTTC,CASSHQRLRPQYF
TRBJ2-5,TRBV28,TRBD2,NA,TGTGCCAGCACCAAGAGGGACTACCACCAAGAGACCCAGTACTTC,CASTKRDYHQETQYF
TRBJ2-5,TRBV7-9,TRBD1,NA,TGTGCCAGCAGCTTAGACCCCACAGGGGGGCGAGAGACCCAGTACTTC,CASSLDPTGGRETQYF
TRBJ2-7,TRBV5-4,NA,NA,TGTGCCAGCAGCTTGACAGGTCGGTCCTACGAGCAGTACTTC,CASSLTGRSYEQYF
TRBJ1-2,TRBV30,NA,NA,TGTGCCTGGCAGCCAAATATCGTAGCTAACTATGGCTACACCTTC,CAWQPNIVANYGYTF
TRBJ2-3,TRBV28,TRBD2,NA,TGTGCCAGCAGTTTTGGGGCGGGGGAGGTAGCGGGATACACAGATACGCAGTATTTT,CASSFGAGEVAGYTDTQYF
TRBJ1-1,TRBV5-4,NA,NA,TGTGCCAGCGGGGTTCGGGGGGTGAACACTGAAGCTTTCTTT,CASGVRGVNTEAFF
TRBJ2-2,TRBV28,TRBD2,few,TGTGCCAGCAGGTCTGCCCTAGCGGGAGACACCGGGGAGCTGTTTTTT,CASRSALAGDTGELFF
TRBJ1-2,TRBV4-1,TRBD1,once,TGCGCCAGCAGCCACGGTTTCTTCGACAGGGAGAACTATGGCTACACCTTC,CASSHGFFDRENYGYTF
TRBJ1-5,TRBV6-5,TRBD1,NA,TGTGCCAGCAGTTCGGCCGGGACAGTGCCACTGCCCCAGCATTTT,CASSSAGTVPLPQHF
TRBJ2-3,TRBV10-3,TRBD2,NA,TGTGCCATCAGTACGACTAGCGGGAACACAGATACGCAGTATTTT,CAISTTSGNTDTQYF
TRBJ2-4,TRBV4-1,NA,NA,TGCGCCAGCAGCCAAGAATCATGGAACATTCAGTACTTC,CASSQESWNIQYF
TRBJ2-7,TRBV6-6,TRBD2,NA,TGTGCCAGCAGTTACAATTCAGCGGGAGAAAACGAGCAGTACTTC,CASSYNSAGENEQYF
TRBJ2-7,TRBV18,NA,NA,TGTGCCAGCTCACCGGGGGTGACGGTTTTTTACGAGCAGTACTTC,CASSPGVTVFYEQYF
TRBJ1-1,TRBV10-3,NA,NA,TGTGCCATCAGTGTTAGGGGGGAAAACACTGAAGCTTTCTTT,CAISVRGENTEAFF
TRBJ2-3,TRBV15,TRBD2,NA,TGTGCCACCAGCAGAGGGACTAGCGGGAGGCGTGACAGAGATACGCAGTATTTT,CATSRGTSGRRDRDTQYF
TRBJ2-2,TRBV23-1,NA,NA,TGCGCCAGCAGTCAGCGTAACAGGGACCGTCGTTCCGCCGGGGAGCTGTTTTTT,CASSQRNRDRRSAGELFF
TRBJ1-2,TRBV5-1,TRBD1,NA,TGCGCCAGCAGCTTGGAGGGACAGGGGGCTCACTATGGCTACACCTTC,CASSLEGQGAHYGYTF
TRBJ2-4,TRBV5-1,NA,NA,TGCGCCAGCAGCTTCGGGTTGGTTACAGCCAAAAACATTCAGTACTTC,CASSFGLVTAKNIQYF
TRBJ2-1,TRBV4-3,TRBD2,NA,TGCGCCAGCAGCCAAGGCGGACTAGCGGCCTACAATGAGCAGTTCTTC,CASSQGGLAAYNEQFF
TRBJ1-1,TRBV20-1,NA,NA,TGCAGTGCTAGAAGGAACACTGAAGCTTTCTTT,CSARRNTEAFF
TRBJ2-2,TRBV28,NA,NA,TGTGCCAGCAGTGCCCGGGTAAACACCGGGGAGCTGTTTTTT,CASSARVNTGELFF
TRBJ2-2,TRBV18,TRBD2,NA,TGTGCCAGCTCACCAAAAGGACTAGCGGGAATTGGCGGGGAGCTGTTTTTT,CASSPKGLAGIGGELFF
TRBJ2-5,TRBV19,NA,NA,TGTGCCAGTAGGCCCCCATTCGGGGGCGTGGAGACCCAGTACTTC,CASRPPFGGVETQYF
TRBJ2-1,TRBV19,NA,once,TGTGCCAGTAGTAAGCTCGGCAATGAGCAGTTCTTC,CASSKLGNEQFF
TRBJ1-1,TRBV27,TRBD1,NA,TGTGCCAGCAGTCCCTACAGGGGGCGAAGCACAAGGCGTCACACTGAAGCTTTCTTT,CASSPYRGRSTRRHTEAFF
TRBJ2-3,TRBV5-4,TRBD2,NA,TGTGCCAGCAGACTCGAACTAGCGACGGGCACAGATACGCAGTATTTT,CASRLELATGTDTQYF
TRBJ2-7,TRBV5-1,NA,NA,TGCGCCAGCAGCTTGGTAACAGGGCCCCCCTACGAGCAGTACTTC,CASSLVTGPPYEQYF
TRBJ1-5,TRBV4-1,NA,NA,TGCGCCAGCAGCCAAGATCCAGGGAAAGCCCGAAGCGATCAGCCCCAGCATTTT,CASSQDPGKARSDQPQHF
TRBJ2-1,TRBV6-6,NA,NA,TGTGCCAGCAGTTACGGCCAGGGGGGTTCGAATGAGCAGTTCTTC,CASSYGQGGSNEQFF